This passage covers 5 T cell receptor beta chains from one sample sequenced in a study of resident and recirculating memory T cells in vitiligo (dated by TCRdb to between 2018 and 2020). Preparation of the library involved the immunoSEQ multiplex PCR assay. TCRdb carries this immuneACCESS record with in-frame sequences only. Its versions omit some clonotypes, under half of them owing to an unresolved V gene in the studies checked, with the rest unexplained. A total of roughly 76,000 clones appear in this sample, roughly nine tenths of them only once. Of the sample, 4.9% is held by the ten largest clones. The sample was blood. Receptor source: a male donor with vitiligo.

This clone was counted only a few times. The V gene is TRBV4-1, the J gene TRBJ1-5, with TRBD1 matching over 10 bases. The CDR3 is 21 residues long. Germline lookup yields CDR1 MGHRA and CDR2 YSYEKL. J was trimmed by 1 base and V by 1 base; bases with no gene match: 16. This chain's CDR3 is CASSQVSPTGTGVGSNQPQHF. The CDR3 region has the DNA TGCGCCAGCAGCCAAGTTAGCCCGACCGGGACAGGGGTAGGCAGCAATCAGCCCCAGCATTTT.

The genes are TRBV29-1 and TRBJ2-3; 7 nucleotides align to TRBD1. From germline, CDR1 is SQVTM and CDR2 ANQGSEA. V was clipped by 7 bases and J by 1 base; unmatched bases: 5. The CDR3 is 13 residues long. This CDR3 reads CSAETGGTDTQYF. The CDR3 coding sequence is TGCAGCGCCGAAACAGGGGGCACAGATACGCAGTATTTT.

The V and J genes are TRBV9 and TRBJ2-2; D is possibly TRBD1 (6 bases). CDR3 length: 13 residues. Trimming left V 0 bases short and J 13 bases short, with 13 bases between. In germline, CDR1 is SGDLS, CDR2 YYNGEE. The CDR3 nucleotides read TGTGCCAGCAGCGTAGAGTGGGGGCAGGCGCTGTTTTTT. It encodes CASSVEWGQALFF.

V gene TRBV10-3 combines with J gene TRBJ1-2; 7 bases line up with TRBD1. The CDR3 has 14 amino acids. V shed 7 bases and J 3 bases; nucleotides not matched to a gene: 8. The germline gives CDR1 ENHRY, CDR2 SYGVKD. The CDR3 here is CAITRGVEDYGYTF. The DNA of the CDR3 is TGTGCCATCACCAGGGGGGTCGAGGACTATGGCTACACCTTC.

V usage is TRBV5-8 and J usage is TRBJ2-5, with 9 nucleotides matching TRBD1. This CDR3 has 13 residues. The junction had 4 bases not matched to a gene; V was cut back by 6 bases and J by 4 bases. Germline CDR1 reads SGHTS; CDR2 reads YDEGEE. DNA for the CDR3: TGTGCCAGCAACAGGGGGCAGGGAGAGACCCAGTACTTC. As protein: CASNRGQGETQYF. Combining the CDR3 with reference TRBV5-8 and TRBJ2-5 gives the whole variable domain EAGVTQSPTHLIKTRGQQATLRCSPISGHTSVYWYQQALGLGLQFLLWYDEGEERNRGNFPPRFSGRQFPNYSSELNVNALELEDSALYLCASNRGQGETQYFGPGTRLLVL.